The following is a T cell receptor beta chain sequence with its context. The V segment lost 4 bases and the J segment 2 bases; nucleotides outside the gene matches: 9. The CDR3 length is 16 residues. Germline V lookup: CDR1 SGDLS, CDR2 YYNGEE. The source of the sample is a study of T cell changes during pregnancy in multiple sclerosis. Libraries were prepared by immunoSEQ multiplex PCR; TCRdb keeps only in-frame clonotypes and omits some of them. The table records under 30,000 clones, 86% of them present only once. Sequencing was performed on CD4+ T cells from peripheral blood mononuclear cells, taken in the first trimester of pregnancy. The V call is TRBV9, the J call TRBJ2-1, with TRBD2 identical over 7 bases. The clonotype originates from a female donor in good health, enrolled as a control in a pregnancy study. The CDR3 loop is CASSPDPSGTYNEQFF. In nucleotides, the CDR3 is TGTGCCAGCAGCCCAGACCCGAGCGGGACCTACAATGAGCAGTTCTTC. Filled out from reference TRBV9 and TRBJ2-1, the complete variable domain reads DSGVTQTPKHLITATGQRVTLRCSPRSGDLSVYWYQQSLDQGLQFLIQYYNGEERAKGNILERFSAQQFPDLHSELNLSSLELGDSALYFCASSPDPSGTYNEQFFGPGTRLTVL.